The sequence of this T cell receptor (beta chain) was determined in a study of cytomegalovirus exposure and HLA in healthy donors. Study-wide context: As an earlier analysis found, around 170 million T cells yielded about 120 million unique TCR beta sequences.

In germline, CDR1 is LNHNV, CDR2 YYDKDF (reference sequence). The CDR3 extends over 15 amino acids. The ends were cut back, 4 bases at V and 5 bases at J, with 15 bases in the middle. The PCR had 60 Vbeta and 13 Jbeta primers. The assay was immunoSEQ multiplex PCR, and TCRdb's table has in-frame clones only and misses some. The sample records 180,000 or so clones, around 80% being singletons. Findings and caveats of the study: DRB1 showed the most TCR associations and HLA-C the fewest in a later analysis, as rates varied by HLA locus. Several of the most significant clusters appeared, in a later analysis, to be linked to common viral pathogens.

A remark on this clone: What it binds is unknown.

The rearrangement joins TRBV15 to TRBJ2-1; D possibly corresponds to TRBD2 (6 bases). The source material was PBMCs. The sequence was collected from a woman in her 30s in good health and CMV-seronegative. DNA for the CDR3: TGTGCCACCAGCAAACCAACTAGCATCGACAATGAGCAGTTCTTC. Translation: CATSKPTSIDNEQFF.